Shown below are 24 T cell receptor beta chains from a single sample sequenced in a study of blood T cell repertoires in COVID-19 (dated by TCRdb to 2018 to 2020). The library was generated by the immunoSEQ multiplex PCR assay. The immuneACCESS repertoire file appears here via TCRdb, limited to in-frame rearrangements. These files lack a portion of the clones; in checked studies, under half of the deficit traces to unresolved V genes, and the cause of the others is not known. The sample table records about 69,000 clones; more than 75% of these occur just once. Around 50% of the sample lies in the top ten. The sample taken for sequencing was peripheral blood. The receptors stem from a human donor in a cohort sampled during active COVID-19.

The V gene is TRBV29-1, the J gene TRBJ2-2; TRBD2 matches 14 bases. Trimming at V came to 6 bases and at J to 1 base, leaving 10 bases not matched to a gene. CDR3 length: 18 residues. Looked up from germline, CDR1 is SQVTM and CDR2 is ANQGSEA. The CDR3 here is CSVARLAGGLGNTGELFF. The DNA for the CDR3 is TGCAGCGTGGCACGACTAGCGGGGGGGTTAGGGAACACCGGGGAGCTGTTTTTT.

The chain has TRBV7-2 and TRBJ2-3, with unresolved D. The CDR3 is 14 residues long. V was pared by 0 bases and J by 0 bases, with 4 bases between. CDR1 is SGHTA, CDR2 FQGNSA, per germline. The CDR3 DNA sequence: TGTGCCAGCAGCTTAGCGGCTAGCACAGATACGCAGTATTTT. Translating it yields CASSLAASTDTQYF.

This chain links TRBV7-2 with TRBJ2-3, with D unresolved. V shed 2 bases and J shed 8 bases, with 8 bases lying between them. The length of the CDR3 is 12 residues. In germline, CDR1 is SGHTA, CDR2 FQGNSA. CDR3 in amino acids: CASSLPRGTQYF. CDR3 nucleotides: TGTGCCAGCAGCTTACCTCGCGGTACGCAGTATTTT.

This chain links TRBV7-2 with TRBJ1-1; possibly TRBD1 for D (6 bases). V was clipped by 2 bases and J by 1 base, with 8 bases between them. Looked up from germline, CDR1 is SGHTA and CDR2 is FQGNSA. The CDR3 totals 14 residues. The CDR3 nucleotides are TGTGCCAGCAGCTTACCACAGGGGAACACTGAAGCTTTCTTT. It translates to CASSLPQGNTEAFF.

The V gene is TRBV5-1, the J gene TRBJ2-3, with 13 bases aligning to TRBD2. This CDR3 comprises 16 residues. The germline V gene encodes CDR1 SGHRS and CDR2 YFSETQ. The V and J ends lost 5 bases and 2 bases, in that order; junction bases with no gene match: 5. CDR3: CASRDGTSGDTDTQYF. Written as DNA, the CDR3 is TGCGCCAGCAGAGATGGGACTAGCGGGGACACAGATACGCAGTATTTT.

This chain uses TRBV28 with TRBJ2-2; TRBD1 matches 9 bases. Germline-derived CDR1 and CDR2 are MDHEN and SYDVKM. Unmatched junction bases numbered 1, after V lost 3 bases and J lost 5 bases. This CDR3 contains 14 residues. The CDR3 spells CASSLTGGTGELFF. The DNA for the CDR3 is TGTGCCAGCAGTTTGACAGGGGGAACCGGGGAGCTGTTTTTT. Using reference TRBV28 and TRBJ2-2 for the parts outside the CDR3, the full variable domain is DVKVTQSSRYLVKRTGEKVFLECVQDMDHENMFWYRQDPGLGLRLIYFSYDVKMKEKGDIPEGYSVSREKKERFSLILESASTNQTSMYLCASSLTGGTGELFFGEGSRLTVL.

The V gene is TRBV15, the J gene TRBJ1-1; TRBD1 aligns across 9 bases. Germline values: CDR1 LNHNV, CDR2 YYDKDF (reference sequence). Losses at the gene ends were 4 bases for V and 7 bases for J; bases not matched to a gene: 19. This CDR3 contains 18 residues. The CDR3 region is CATSTLPGGTGPRGEAFF. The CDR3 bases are TGTGCCACCAGCACCCTCCCGGGAGGGACAGGGCCTAGGGGTGAAGCTTTCTTT.

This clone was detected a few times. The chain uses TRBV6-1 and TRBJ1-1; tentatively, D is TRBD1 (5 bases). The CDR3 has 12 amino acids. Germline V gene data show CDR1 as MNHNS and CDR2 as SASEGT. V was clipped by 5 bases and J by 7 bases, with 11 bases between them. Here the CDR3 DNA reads TGTGCCAGCAGTCAGGGAAAGGTTGAAGCTTTCTTT. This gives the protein CASSQGKVEAFF.

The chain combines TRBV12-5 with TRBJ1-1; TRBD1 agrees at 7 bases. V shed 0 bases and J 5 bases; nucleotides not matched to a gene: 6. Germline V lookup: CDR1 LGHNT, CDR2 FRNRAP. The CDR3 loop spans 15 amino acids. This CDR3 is CASGLVRAGGTEAFF. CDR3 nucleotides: TGTGCTAGTGGTTTGGTACGGGCAGGGGGAACTGAAGCTTTCTTT.

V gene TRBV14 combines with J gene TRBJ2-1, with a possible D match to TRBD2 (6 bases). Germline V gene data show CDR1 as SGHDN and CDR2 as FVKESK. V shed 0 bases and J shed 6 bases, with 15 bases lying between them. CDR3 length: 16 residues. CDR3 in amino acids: CASSQEQAWGVNEQFF. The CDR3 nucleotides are TGTGCCAGCAGCCAAGAACAGGCTTGGGGGGTCAATGAGCAGTTCTTC.

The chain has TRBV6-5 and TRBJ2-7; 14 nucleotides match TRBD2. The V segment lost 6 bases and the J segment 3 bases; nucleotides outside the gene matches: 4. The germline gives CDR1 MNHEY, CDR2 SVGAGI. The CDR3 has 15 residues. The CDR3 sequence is CASRGLAGVNYEQYF. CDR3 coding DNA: TGTGCCAGCAGGGGACTAGCGGGGGTGAACTACGAGCAGTACTTC.

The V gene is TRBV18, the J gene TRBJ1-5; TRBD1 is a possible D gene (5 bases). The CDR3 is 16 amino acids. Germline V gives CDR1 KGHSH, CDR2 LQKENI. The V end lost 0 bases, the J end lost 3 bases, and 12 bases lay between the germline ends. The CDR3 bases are TGTGCCAGCTCACCACCCGGGGGGAGCACCAATCAGCCCCAGCATTTT. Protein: CASSPPGGSTNQPQHF.

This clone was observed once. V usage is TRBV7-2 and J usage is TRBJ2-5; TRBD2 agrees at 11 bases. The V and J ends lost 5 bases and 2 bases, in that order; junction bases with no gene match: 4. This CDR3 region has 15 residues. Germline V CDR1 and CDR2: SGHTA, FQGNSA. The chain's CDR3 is CASSPTSGAQETQYF. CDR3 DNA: TGTGCCAGCAGCCCGACTAGCGGGGCACAAGAGACCCAGTACTTC.

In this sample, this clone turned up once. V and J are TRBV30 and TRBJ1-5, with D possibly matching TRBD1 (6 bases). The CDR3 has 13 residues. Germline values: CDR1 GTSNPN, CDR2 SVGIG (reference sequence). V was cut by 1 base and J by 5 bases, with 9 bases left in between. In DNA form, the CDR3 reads TGTGCCTGGAGTGGGAACAGGGATCAGCCCCAGCATTTT. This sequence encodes CAWSGNRDQPQHF.

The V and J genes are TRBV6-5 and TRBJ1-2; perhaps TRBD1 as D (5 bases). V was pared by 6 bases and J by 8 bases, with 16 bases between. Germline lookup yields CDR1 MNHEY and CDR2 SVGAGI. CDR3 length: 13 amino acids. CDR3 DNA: TGTGCCAGCAGCCTTTCGACAGAATGGGGCTACACCTTC. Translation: CASSLSTEWGYTF.

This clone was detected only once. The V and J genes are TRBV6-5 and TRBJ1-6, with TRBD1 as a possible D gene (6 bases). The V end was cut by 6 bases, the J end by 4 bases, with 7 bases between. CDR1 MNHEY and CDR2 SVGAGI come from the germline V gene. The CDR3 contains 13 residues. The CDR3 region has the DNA TGTGCCAGCAGGGACAGATATAATTCACCCCTCCACTTT. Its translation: CASRDRYNSPLHF.

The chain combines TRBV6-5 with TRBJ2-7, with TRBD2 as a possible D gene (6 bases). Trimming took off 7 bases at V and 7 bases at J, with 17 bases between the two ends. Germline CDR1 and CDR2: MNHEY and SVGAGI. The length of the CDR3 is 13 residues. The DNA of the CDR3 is TGTGCCAGCACGGGGACTTCTTTGGCGGAGCAGTACTTC. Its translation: CASTGTSLAEQYF.

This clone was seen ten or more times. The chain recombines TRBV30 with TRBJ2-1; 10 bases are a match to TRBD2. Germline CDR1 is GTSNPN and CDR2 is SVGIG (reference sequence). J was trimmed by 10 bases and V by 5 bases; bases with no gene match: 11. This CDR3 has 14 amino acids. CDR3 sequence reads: CAWDPTSGVGEQFF. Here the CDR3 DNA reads TGTGCCTGGGACCCTACTAGCGGGGTCGGGGAGCAGTTCTTC. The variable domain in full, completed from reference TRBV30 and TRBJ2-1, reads SQTIHQWPATLVQPVGSPLSLECTVEGTSNPNLYWYRQAAGRGLQLLFYSVGIGQISSEVPQNLSASRPQDRQFILSSKKLLLSDSGFYLCAWDPTSGVGEQFFGPGTRLTVL.

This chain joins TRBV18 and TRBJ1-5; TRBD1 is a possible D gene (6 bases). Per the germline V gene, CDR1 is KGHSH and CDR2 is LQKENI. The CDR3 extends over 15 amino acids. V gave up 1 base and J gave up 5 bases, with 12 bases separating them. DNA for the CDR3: TGTGCCAGCTCACCACAGCAGGGGAGTGATCAGCCCCAGCATTTT. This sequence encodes CASSPQQGSDQPQHF. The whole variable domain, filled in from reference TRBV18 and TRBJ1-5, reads NAGVMQNPRHLVRRRGQEARLRCSPMKGHSHVYWYRQLPEEGLKFMVYLQKENIIDESGMPKERFSAEFPKEGPSILRIQQVVRGDSAAYFCASSPQQGSDQPQHFGDGTRLSIL.

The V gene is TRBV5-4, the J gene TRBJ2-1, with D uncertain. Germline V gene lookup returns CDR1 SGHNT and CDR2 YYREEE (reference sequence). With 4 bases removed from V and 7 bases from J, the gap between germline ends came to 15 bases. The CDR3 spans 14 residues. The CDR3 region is CASSPKTAGNEQFF. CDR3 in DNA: TGTGCCAGCAGCCCTAAGACGGCCGGGAATGAGCAGTTCTTC.

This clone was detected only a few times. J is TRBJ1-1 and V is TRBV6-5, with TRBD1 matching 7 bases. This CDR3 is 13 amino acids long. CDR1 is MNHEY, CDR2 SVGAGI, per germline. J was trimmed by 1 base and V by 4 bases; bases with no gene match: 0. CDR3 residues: CASSWTGNTEAFF. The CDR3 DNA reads TGTGCCAGCAGTTGGACAGGGAACACTGAAGCTTTCTTT.

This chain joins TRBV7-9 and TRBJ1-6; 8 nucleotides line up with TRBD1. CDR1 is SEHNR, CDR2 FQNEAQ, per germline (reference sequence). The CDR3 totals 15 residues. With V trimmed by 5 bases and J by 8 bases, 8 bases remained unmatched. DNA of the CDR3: TGTGCCAGCAGCGGGATAGGGACAGGATATTCACCCCTCCACTTT. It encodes CASSGIGTGYSPLHF.

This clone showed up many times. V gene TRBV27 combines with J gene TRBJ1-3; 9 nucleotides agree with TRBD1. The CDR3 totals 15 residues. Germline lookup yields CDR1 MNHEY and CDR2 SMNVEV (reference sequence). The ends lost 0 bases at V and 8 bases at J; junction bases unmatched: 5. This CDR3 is CASSLSTGGRDTIYF. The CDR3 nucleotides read TGTGCCAGCAGTTTATCTACAGGGGGCCGGGACACCATATATTTT.

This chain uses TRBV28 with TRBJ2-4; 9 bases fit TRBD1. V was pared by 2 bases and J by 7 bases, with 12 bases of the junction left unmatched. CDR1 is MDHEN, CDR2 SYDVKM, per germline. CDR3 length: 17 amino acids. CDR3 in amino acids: CASSLSSTGGVLNIQYF. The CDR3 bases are TGTGCCAGCAGTTTAAGTTCTACAGGGGGCGTTTTGAACATTCAGTACTTC.